These 30 T cell receptor beta chains were sequenced from one sample in a study of blood T cells in healthy people across ages (dated by TCRdb to the mid-2010s). Libraries were made using 5' RACE. Instrument on record: Illumina HiSeq 2500. A second PCR of roughly 6 to 11 cycles was run with a J-beta primer mix and a sample-barcoded 5' primer. TCRdb trimmed public reads at Q25 via fastp, called clones via MiXCR and kept in-frame beta chains. CDR3 protein duplicates are merged, each entry listing the most common genes and DNA. Counted in this sample were almost 1 million distinct CDR3 sequences; around 54% of them appeared once. The top ten clonotypes cover about 22% of the sample. The sample taken for sequencing was blood. The source of these receptors is a woman aged 55-69 years in good health.

The genes are TRBV20-1 and TRBJ2-3; D remains unclear. Germline CDR1 and CDR2: DFQATT and SNEGSKA (reference sequence). Trimming removed 6 bases at V and 3 bases at J, with 16 bases between. This CDR3 has 14 amino acids. DNA of the CDR3: TGCAGTGCCCAGTACCTAAAACCAACAGATACGCAGTATTTT. Encoded protein: CSAQYLKPTDTQYF.

V usage is TRBV7-9 and J usage is TRBJ2-4; D uncertain. The CDR3 extends over 12 amino acids. Trimming removed 9 bases from V and 6 bases from J, with 12 bases in between. Germline V gene data show CDR1 as SEHNR and CDR2 as FQNEAQ (reference sequence). The CDR3 DNA reads as TGTGCCAGTCAGGACGACATAAACATTCAGTACTTC. Encoded protein: CASQDDINIQYF. The full variable domain, in which reference TRBV7-9 and TRBJ2-4 provide the parts outside the CDR3, is DTGVSQNPRHKITKRGQNVTFRCDPISEHNRLYWYRQTLGQGPEFLTYFQNEAQLEKSRLLSDRFSAERPKGSFSTLEIQRTEQGDSAMYLCASQDDINIQYFGAGTRLSVL.

The chain carries TRBV6-6 and TRBJ1-1; no reliable D call. Germline CDR1 reads MNHNY; CDR2 reads SVGAGI (reference sequence). CDR3 size: 14 residues. V was clipped by 8 bases and J by 1 base, with 14 bases between them. The CDR3 loop is CASLRDSTNTEAFF. CDR3 bases: TGTGCCAGCCTAAGGGATAGCACGAACACTGAAGCTTTCTTT.

This clonotype was observed a handful of times. This rearrangement joins TRBV6-1 to TRBJ1-4; no reliable D call. Per the germline V gene, CDR1 is MNHNS and CDR2 is SASEGT. Trimming pared 6 bases from V and 0 bases from J, leaving 11 bases between. The CDR3 contains 15 residues. CDR3 loop: CASSLDISTNEKLFF. The CDR3 bases are TGTGCCAGCAGCCTCGACATTTCAACTAATGAAAAACTGTTTTTT.

The chain joins TRBV28 to TRBJ1-5; D is uncertain. CDR1 is MDHEN, CDR2 SYDVKM, per germline. The V end lost 5 bases, the J end lost 0 bases, and 14 bases lay between the germline ends. There are 16 residues in the CDR3. In DNA, the CDR3 is TGTGCCAGCAGTCCCCTAGTGGGCCTTAGCAATCAGCCCCAGCATTTT. Its protein product is CASSPLVGLSNQPQHF.

The rearrangement uses TRBV5-8 and TRBJ2-5; D is perhaps TRBD1 (6 bases). Deletions cut 1 base from V and 2 bases from J, with 18 bases between. The V gene's germline CDR1 is SGHTS and CDR2 YDEGEE. The CDR3 is 17 amino acids. The CDR3 DNA follows: TGTGCCAGCAGCTTGAGGCGGCTGGCAGGGGAGCAAGAGACCCAGTACTTC. This sequence encodes CASSLRRLAGEQETQYF.

The chain joins TRBV24-1 to TRBJ2-3; unclear D gene. Trimming removed 7 bases at V and 1 base at J, with 14 bases between. From germline, CDR1 is KGHDR and CDR2 SFDVKD. The CDR3 totals 15 residues. CDR3 region: CATSLSPAGTDTQYF. CDR3 sequence (DNA): TGTGCCACCAGCCTATCTCCGGCAGGCACAGATACGCAGTATTTT.

The chain joins TRBV14 to TRBJ2-7, with D unresolved. Germline CDR1 is SGHDN and CDR2 is FVKESK. The CDR3 has 14 amino acids. The V end was cut by 3 bases, the J end by 2 bases, with 11 bases between. CDR3: CASSQSVIAYEQYF. In DNA, the CDR3 is TGTGCCAGCAGCCAGTCAGTGATAGCCTACGAGCAGTACTTC.

The rearrangement links TRBV3-1 to TRBJ2-7, with D unclear. Germline V gene lookup returns CDR1 LGHDT and CDR2 YNNKEL (reference sequence). V was cut by 3 bases and J by 3 bases, with 9 bases left in between. The CDR3 consists of 13 residues. CDR3 amino acids: CASSHGTDYEQYF. The DNA for the CDR3 is TGTGCCAGCAGCCACGGAACAGACTACGAGCAGTACTTC.

This clonotype was found a few times. The V and J genes are TRBV12-3 or TRBV12-4 and TRBJ1-2; D gene ambiguous. V gave up 3 bases and J gave up 6 bases, with 8 bases separating them. CDR3 size: 12 residues. CDR3 sequence (DNA): TGTGCCAGCAGTTTTGGGGTAGATGGCTACACCTTC. Its protein is CASSFGVDGYTF.

The chain carries TRBV5-1 and TRBJ2-1; D is perhaps TRBD2 (6 bases). The CDR3 totals 14 residues. CDR1 is SGHRS and CDR2 is YFSETQ in the germline V gene. The germline V and J ends were trimmed by 6 bases and 1 base, with 11 bases remaining between them. CDR3 in DNA: TGCGCCAGCACCCTAGCGCCATCCTACAATGAGCAGTTCTTC. Its protein product is CASTLAPSYNEQFF.

The V call is TRBV27, the J call TRBJ2-7; D unresolved. The CDR3 sequence is 14 residues long. V lost 5 bases, J lost 0 bases, and 11 bases lay in between. Germline V CDR1 and CDR2: MNHEY, SMNVEV (reference sequence). The CDR3 protein is CASSVFRNSYEQYF. Here the CDR3 DNA reads TGTGCCAGCAGTGTATTTAGGAACTCCTACGAGCAGTACTTC.

The chain carries TRBV3-1 and TRBJ2-5, with TRBD2 matching over 8 bases. Trimming removed 4 bases from V and 2 bases from J; junction bases left unmatched: 9. CDR1 LGHDT and CDR2 YNNKEL come from the germline V gene (reference sequence). This CDR3 has 16 amino acids. CDR3 loop: CASSRLPGLVQETQYF. For the CDR3, the DNA is TGTGCCAGCAGCCGACTACCGGGACTAGTGCAAGAGACCCAGTACTTC.

Concerning this clonotype: At one of its ends the junction is not consistent with the germline gene, which may arise from a read error. The chain employs TRBV20-1 and TRBJ2-1, with D uncertain. There are 14 residues in the CDR3. The germline gives CDR1 DFQATT, CDR2 SNEGSKA (reference sequence). The CDR3 coding sequence is TGCAGTGCGAAGTCCATGAGCTCCCACAATGAGCAGTTCTTC. This gives the protein CSAKSMSSHNEQFF.

J is TRBJ1-5 and V is TRBV28, with unresolved D. CDR1 and CDR2 from the germline V gene are MDHEN and SYDVKM. V was pared by 6 bases and J by 4 bases, with 10 bases between. This CDR3 has 13 amino acids. This chain's CDR3 is CASRIGGNQPQHF. CDR3 sequence (DNA): TGTGCCAGCAGGATCGGTGGGAATCAGCCCCAGCATTTT.

This clonotype was seen more than once but under ten times. This chain links TRBV4-2 with TRBJ2-1; TRBD2 might be the D (5 bases). V lost 6 bases to trimming and J lost 7 bases, with 19 bases between them. The CDR3 is 15 amino acids. Germline lookup yields CDR1 LGHNA and CDR2 YNFKEQ. The CDR3 here is CASRLISGSGNEQFF. The CDR3 DNA sequence: TGTGCCAGCAGACTCATCAGCGGATCCGGAAATGAGCAGTTCTTC.

This clonotype was seen only a few times. CDR3 nucleotides: TGCAGTGCCGGGACCGACAAATCACCCCTCCACTTT. The encoded protein is CSAGTDKSPLHF. The V and J genes are TRBV20-1 and TRBJ1-6, with D perhaps TRBD1 (5 bases). The V gene's germline CDR1 is DFQATT and CDR2 SNEGSKA (reference sequence). V lost 6 bases to trimming and J lost 10 bases, with 13 bases between them. This CDR3 has 12 residues.

The chain uses TRBV5-1 and TRBJ2-7; no definite D call. There are 13 residues in the CDR3. CDR1 is SGHRS, CDR2 YFSETQ, per germline. V lost 5 bases, J lost 2 bases, and 11 bases lay in between. Here the CDR3 reads CASRKGPTYEQYF. In nucleotides, the CDR3 is TGCGCCAGCAGAAAGGGCCCAACCTACGAGCAGTACTTC.

In its sample, this clonotype was seen a few times. V usage is TRBV4-1 and J usage is TRBJ2-5; D ambiguous. The CDR3 is 16 amino acids. CDR1 is MGHRA and CDR2 is YSYEKL in the germline V gene. Trimming removed 5 bases at V and 2 bases at J, with 18 bases between. CDR3 bases: TGCGCCAGCAGCACCGGTGAGGCGGCCCTTCAAGAGACCCAGTACTTC. Residues: CASSTGEAALQETQYF.

J is TRBJ2-1 and V is TRBV7-2; TRBD2 agrees at 10 bases. CDR1 and CDR2 (germline): SGHTA, FQGNSA. Unmatched junction bases numbered 5, after V lost 3 bases and J lost 9 bases. The CDR3 sequence is 14 residues long. CDR3 DNA sequence: TGTGCCAGCAGCTTCAGGACTAGCGGATCTGAGCAGTTCTTC. This encodes CASSFRTSGSEQFF.

This chain links TRBV6-1 with TRBJ2-7, with TRBD2 matching over 8 bases. The CDR3 runs 16 residues. Losses at the gene ends were 2 bases for V and 2 bases for J; bases not matched to a gene: 8. Germline CDR1 and CDR2: MNHNS and SASEGT. This CDR3 is CASSERSGSTPYEQYF. As DNA, the CDR3 is TGTGCCAGCAGTGAACGAAGCGGGAGTACCCCCTACGAGCAGTACTTC.

The rearrangement uses TRBV11-1 and TRBJ2-6, with 8 positions matching TRBD1. The CDR3 loop spans 16 amino acids. Germline lookup yields CDR1 SGHAT and CDR2 FQDESV (reference sequence). Losses at the gene ends were 4 bases for V and 4 bases for J; bases not matched to a gene: 6. In DNA, the CDR3 is TGTGCCAGCAGCTCGCAGGGGGCGAGCGGGGCCAACGTCCTGACTTTC. This translates into CASSSQGASGANVLTF.

CDR3 nucleotide sequence: TGCGCCAGCAGCCGGACCGGAGATACGCAGTATTTT. It specifies CASSRTGDTQYF. This chain uses TRBV5-1 with TRBJ2-3; D is undetermined. This CDR3 spans 12 amino acids. V was shortened by 4 bases and J by 5 bases, with 8 bases between the two germline ends. Per germline, CDR1 SGHRS and CDR2 YFSETQ.

This chain's CDR3 is CASSPTTGDYSNQPQHF. In DNA, the CDR3 is TGTGCCAGCAGCCCTACTACAGGGGATTATAGCAATCAGCCCCAGCATTTT. This chain connects TRBV7-9 to TRBJ1-5; 7 nucleotides match TRBD1. The CDR3 covers 17 residues. With V trimmed by 5 bases and J by 0 bases, 10 bases remained unmatched. The germline V gene encodes CDR1 SEHNR and CDR2 FQNEAQ (reference sequence).

The V and J genes are TRBV7-9 and TRBJ2-4; D is ambiguous. The CDR3 runs to 13 residues. Trimming shortened V by 4 bases and J by 9 bases, and 13 bases separated the two germline ends. Looked up from germline, CDR1 is SEHNR and CDR2 is FQNEAQ (reference sequence). The CDR3 protein is CASSSKGYGIQYF. The CDR3 coding sequence is TGTGCCAGCAGCTCGAAGGGTTATGGCATTCAGTACTTC.

This clonotype was recorded once. The chain links TRBV25-1 to TRBJ1-1; the D is unclear. CDR1 and CDR2 (germline): MGHDK, SYGVNS. The CDR3 totals 13 residues. V was pared by 0 bases and J by 10 bases, with 12 bases between. CDR3 protein: CASSEYAGGRAFF. In DNA form, the CDR3 reads TGTGCCAGCAGTGAATACGCGGGTGGCAGAGCTTTCTTT.

The rearrangement links TRBV7-2 to TRBJ2-7; the match to TRBD1 covers 8 bases. The CDR3 has 14 residues. Germline trimming cut 5 bases from V and 3 bases from J; bases unmatched to any gene: 6. The germline V gene has CDR1 SGHTA and CDR2 FQGNSA. For the CDR3, the DNA is TGTGCCAGCAGCCGATACGACAGGGGCTACGAGCAGTACTTC. It codes for CASSRYDRGYEQYF. Complete variable domain (other parts from reference TRBV7-2 and TRBJ2-7): GAGVSQSPSNKVTEKGKDVELRCDPISGHTALYWYRQSLGQGLEFLIYFQGNSAPDKSGLPSDRFSAERTGGSVSTLTIQRTQQEDSAVYLCASSRYDRGYEQYFGPGTRLTVT.

The chain is built from TRBV5-5 and TRBJ2-1; 9 bases align to TRBD2. The CDR3 consists of 19 residues. Germline values: CDR1 SGHKS, CDR2 YYEKEE (reference sequence). The V gene end was trimmed by 0 bases and the J gene end by 4 bases; junction bases not matched to a gene: 14. In DNA form, the CDR3 reads TGTGCCAGCAGCTTGGTTGAGTCGACTAGCGGAGGGACTTACAATGAGCAGTTCTTC. Protein: CASSLVESTSGGTYNEQFF.

CDR3 protein: CASSRDSRRFF. The CDR3, as DNA: TGCGCCAGCAGTCGGGACTCCCGGCGGTTCTTC. The J gene is TRBJ2-1, the V gene TRBV4-1, with D perhaps matching TRBD2 (6 bases). This CDR3 spans 11 amino acids. Trimming shortened V by 6 bases and J by 15 bases, and 15 bases separated the two germline ends. Germline-derived CDR1 and CDR2 are MGHRA and YSYEKL.

Regarding this clonotype: The junction departs from germline at one end; a sequencing error may be responsible. The chain employs TRBV5-6 and TRBJ2-7, with TRBD1 matching over 7 bases. This CDR3 region has 15 residues. CDR1 is SGHDT and CDR2 is YYEEEE in the germline V gene. CDR3 nucleotides: TGCGCCAGCAGGAACCTCGACAGGGTCGGCTCCGAGCAGTACTTC. It codes for CASRNLDRVGSEQYF. Full variable domain (outside the CDR3, taken from reference TRBV5-6 and TRBJ2-7): DAGVTQSPTHLIKTRGQQVTLRCSPKSGHDTVSWYQQALGQGPQFIFQYYEEEERQRGNFPDRFSGHQFPNYSSELNVNALLLGDSALYLCASRNLDRVGSEQYFGPGTRLTVT.